One sample yielded the 10 T cell receptor beta chains listed below, sequenced in a study of control samples from healthy donors and cancer patients. Data came from immunoSEQ multiplex PCR; TCRdb stores just in-frame clones and leaves some out. The sample shows about 130,000 clones, 75% to 95% of them seen only once. Sequencing input: blood. These receptors were collected from a man aged 35 to 55 in good health.

The J gene is TRBJ1-5, the V gene TRBV4-1, with TRBD1 as a possible D gene (5 bases). From germline, CDR1 is MGHRA and CDR2 YSYEKL. Trimming removed 0 bases from V and 6 bases from J, with 12 bases in between. The length of the CDR3 is 15 residues. CDR3 loop: CASSQEQGVGQPQHF. In DNA, the CDR3 is TGCGCCAGCAGCCAAGAGCAAGGGGTTGGTCAGCCCCAGCATTTT.

The chain has TRBV28 and TRBJ1-1, with TRBD1 as a possible D gene (6 bases). From germline, CDR1 is MDHEN and CDR2 SYDVKM. The CDR3 contains 14 residues. V was clipped by 5 bases and J by 4 bases, with 14 bases between them. The CDR3 nucleotides are TGTGCCAGCAGTCCCACAGGGCTGGGCACTGAAGCTTTCTTT. It encodes CASSPTGLGTEAFF.

This chain links TRBV21-1 with TRBJ2-3. TRBV21-1 is a pseudogene segment. The CDR3 is 11 residues long. This chain's CDR3 is CASTEKNTQYF. In DNA form, the CDR3 reads TGTGCCAGCACCGAAAAGAATACGCAGTATTTT.

The V and J genes are TRBV10-3 and TRBJ2-3; D gene uncertain. The CDR3 is 11 residues long. The V end lost 8 bases, the J end lost 9 bases, and 12 bases lay between the germline ends. Germline CDR1 ENHRY, CDR2 SYGVKD. The CDR3 coding sequence is TGTGCCATCGCTGGTACAAGAACGCAGTATTTT. Its protein product is CAIAGTRTQYF.

This clone was found many times. The chain links TRBV6-5 to TRBJ2-7; tentatively, D is TRBD2 (6 bases). V was cut by 8 bases and J by 6 bases, with 11 bases left in between. The germline gives CDR1 MNHEY, CDR2 SVGAGI. This CDR3 is 11 amino acids long. CDR3 DNA sequence: TGTGCCAGCGCCGGGGGTCTCGAGCAGTACTTC. Translated, it gives CASAGGLEQYF.

The chain uses TRBV20-1 and TRBJ1-5; D unresolved. Germline CDR1 and CDR2: DFQATT and SNEGSKA (reference sequence). V was clipped by 0 bases and J by 6 bases, with 3 bases between them. The CDR3 has 11 residues. DNA for the CDR3: TGCAGTGCTAGAGAGAGTCAGCCCCAGCATTTT. Translating gives CSARESQPQHF.

The sample holds one count of this clone. This rearrangement joins TRBV19 to TRBJ1-1; 7 bases are a match to TRBD1. The junction had 13 bases not matched to a gene; V was cut back by 6 bases and J by 6 bases. The CDR3 runs to 15 residues. In germline, CDR1 is LNHDA, CDR2 SQIVND (reference sequence). The CDR3 sequence is CASRKEGQLMPEAFF. The DNA of the CDR3 is TGTGCCAGTAGGAAGGAGGGACAGCTAATGCCTGAAGCTTTCTTT.

The genes are TRBV3-1 (or the pseudogene TRBV3-2) and TRBJ1-1, with 7 bases matching TRBD1. V was pared by 4 bases and J by 5 bases, with 7 bases of the junction left unmatched. This CDR3 region has 14 residues. Looked up from germline, CDR1 is LGHDT and CDR2 is YNNKEL (reference sequence). The CDR3 protein is CASSLQGRETEAFF. DNA of the CDR3: TGTGCCAGCAGCCTACAGGGGAGGGAGACTGAAGCTTTCTTT.

This clone was observed a single time. The chain joins TRBV6-2 or TRBV6-3 to TRBJ1-2, with 8 bases lining up with TRBD1. V gave up 4 bases and J gave up 8 bases; unmatched junction bases: 6. From germline, CDR1 is MNHEY and CDR2 SVGEGT. This CDR3 spans 13 amino acids. CDR3 amino acids: CASSLLDRVGYTF. CDR3 nucleotides: TGTGCCAGCAGTTTACTGGACAGGGTCGGCTACACCTTC.

J is TRBJ2-2 and V is TRBV29-1, with a tentative D call TRBD1 (6 bases). Between the trimmed V and J ends, which lost 6 bases and 1 base, there was a span of 9 bases. Germline CDR1 is SQVTM and CDR2 is ANQGSEA. This CDR3 has 13 amino acids. The CDR3 here is CSVGTQNTGELFF. Here the CDR3 DNA reads TGCAGCGTGGGGACACAGAACACCGGGGAGCTGTTTTTT.